This is a list of T cell receptor beta chains from one sample in a study of T-cell memory formation after mild COVID-19. MiXCR was run by TCRdb on the 5' RACE reads, yielding one entry per CDR3 protein. The sample holds a few hundred thousand distinct CDR3 sequences, 15% to 20% seen once. The sample consisted of PBMCs or a T cell subset sorted from them (not recorded which). These TCRs come from a man aged 18 to 29 who had mild COVID-19 (a few samples of this study predate the infection). Cell type and time point are not known. Both conserved end residues are part of each CDR3. The D gene is left open where the match is weak. Clone size appears in some rows only: once, few, many, or a class for an expanded clone.

.	.	TRBV5-1	TRBJ1-1	CASSLSLSNTEAFF	TGCGCCAGCAGCTTGTCGCTTTCAAACACTGAAGCTTTCTTT
few	.	TRBV4-1	TRBJ2-1	CASSPDTKRAAYNEQFF	TGCGCCAGCAGCCCAGACACCAAGCGGGCAGCCTACAATGAGCAGTTCTTC
few	TRBD2	TRBV6-5	TRBJ2-1	CASSFTERGDYNEQFF	TGTGCCAGCAGTTTCACCGAGCGGGGGGACTACAATGAGCAGTTCTTC
.	TRBD1	TRBV10-3	TRBJ2-1	CAISELAGTEFNEQFF	TGTGCCATCAGTGAGTTGGCCGGGACAGAATTCAATGAGCAGTTCTTC
.	TRBD1	TRBV6-6	TRBJ1-2	CASSDGQGTYGYTF	TGTGCCAGCAGTGACGGACAGGGCACCTATGGCTACACCTTC
few	TRBD2	TRBV23-1	TRBJ2-1	CASSPPSRQRGDEQFF	TGCGCCAGCAGTCCCCCCTCCCGGCAGCGGGGCGATGAGCAGTTCTTC
.	.	TRBV6-2/TRBV6-3	TRBJ1-5	CASSYSIPGYQPQHF	TGTGCCAGCAGTTACTCGATCCCCGGGTATCAGCCCCAGCATTTT
many	TRBD1	TRBV20-1	TRBJ2-5	CSAGDRVLKETQYF	TGCAGTGCGGGGGACAGGGTTTTAAAGGAGACCCAGTACTTC
few	.	TRBV5-1	TRBJ2-3	CASSLFHGGTDTQYF	TGCGCCAGCAGCTTGTTCCACGGGGGCACAGATACGCAGTATTTT
.	.	TRBV12-3/TRBV12-4	TRBJ2-3	CASSLVGATQYF	TGTGCCAGCAGTTTAGTAGGGGCTACGCAGTATTTT
.	.	TRBV7-2	TRBJ1-2	CAGVPYYGYTF	TGTGCCGGGGTTCCCTACTATGGCTACACCTTC
.	.	TRBV4-1	TRBJ1-1	CASSDRQGTEAFF	TGCGCCAGCAGCGATCGGCAGGGGACTGAAGCTTTCTTT
.	.	TRBV12-3/TRBV12-4	TRBJ1-6	CASSPGGSVNSPLHF	TGTGCCAGCAGCCCTGGGGGGTCGGTGAATTCACCCCTCCACTTT
.	.	TRBV7-9	TRBJ2-7	CASSQLGDEQYF	TGTGCCAGCAGCCAGCTCGGGGACGAGCAGTACTTC
.	.	TRBV6-2/TRBV6-3	TRBJ2-7	CASSYFSGAEQYF	TGTGCCAGCAGTTACTTCTCCGGCGCCGAGCAGTACTTC
few	TRBD1	TRBV6-5	TRBJ1-1	CASSHRGAAFF	TGTGCCAGCAGTCACAGGGGAGCAGCTTTCTTT
.	TRBD1	TRBV5-8	TRBJ2-1	CASRTPGQGGGRFF	TGTGCCAGCAGGACTCCGGGACAGGGAGGAGGGCGGTTCTTC
few	.	TRBV4-2	TRBJ2-2	CASSQLGAANTGELFF	TGTGCCAGCAGCCAACTTGGGGCCGCGAACACCGGGGAGCTGTTTTTT
.	.	TRBV20-1	TRBJ2-5	CSARGYETQYF	TGCAGTGCTAGGGGGTATGAGACCCAGTACTTC
.	.	TRBV2	TRBJ2-7	CASLGPYEQYF	TGTGCCAGCCTTGGGCCCTACGAGCAGTACTTC
.	.	TRBV6-5	TRBJ1-1	CASSSNFETEAFF	TGTGCCAGCAGCTCTAACTTCGAAACTGAAGCTTTCTTT
.	.	TRBV5-1	TRBJ2-3	CASSSRGETDTQYF	TGCGCCAGCAGCTCCCGGGGTGAGACAGATACGCAGTATTTT
.	.	TRBV6-6	TRBJ1-5	CASSPQNWEGGNQPQHF	TGTGCCAGCAGCCCCCAGAATTGGGAGGGTGGCAATCAGCCCCAGCATTTT
few	.	TRBV10-3	TRBJ1-4	CAISRDSATNEKLFF	TGTGCCATCAGTCGCGACAGTGCAACTAATGAAAAACTGTTTTTT
.	.	TRBV7-2	TRBJ1-1	CASRKDSLNTEAFF	TGTGCCAGCAGGAAGGACAGTTTGAACACTGAAGCTTTCTTT
many	.	TRBV7-9	TRBJ2-1	CASSRTFDSGKEGDEQFF	TGTGCCAGCAGCCGGACCTTCGATTCAGGGAAGGAAGGCGATGAGCAGTTCTTC
.	TRBD1	TRBV18	TRBJ1-1	CASSPFTSGGRGTEAFF	TGTGCCAGCTCACCTTTCACTTCAGGGGGTCGAGGCACTGAAGCTTTCTTT
few	TRBD2	TRBV20-1	TRBJ2-2	CSAPRLAGATGELFF	TGCAGTGCTCCAAGACTAGCGGGGGCCACCGGGGAGCTGTTTTTT
.	.	TRBV5-1	TRBJ2-1	CASSFGLTGHNEQFF	TGCGCCAGCAGCTTCGGACTCACAGGTCATAATGAGCAGTTCTTC
.	TRBD2	TRBV6-1	TRBJ2-7	CASRRPRGDEQYF	TGTGCCAGCAGACGGCCCCGGGGGGACGAGCAGTACTTC
few	.	TRBV12-3/TRBV12-4	TRBJ1-3	CASINRVTSGNTIYF	TGTGCCAGCATTAACAGGGTGACCTCTGGAAACACCATATATTTT
few	.	TRBV7-6	TRBJ2-7	CASSLVGESYEQYF	TGTGCCAGCAGCTTAGTCGGGGAATCCTACGAGCAGTACTTC
.	.	TRBV6-5	TRBJ2-5	CASSYSLDGTQYF	TGTGCCAGCAGTTACTCCCTAGACGGGACCCAGTACTTC
.	.	TRBV19	TRBJ1-5	CASSASGQPQHF	TGTGCCAGTAGTGCGTCCGGCCAGCCCCAGCATTTT
once	.	TRBV21-1	TRBJ2-3	CASSFGSQPDTQYF	TGTGCCAGCAGCTTCGGGTCCCAACCGGATACGCAGTATTTT
.	TRBD1	TRBV29-1	TRBJ1-1	CSVDRQGTEAFF	TGCAGCGTCGACCGACAGGGGACTGAAGCTTTCTTT
once	TRBD1	TRBV4-3	TRBJ1-2	CASSQDVAGQGYGYTF	TGCGCAAGCAGCCAAGATGTCGCCGGACAGGGCTATGGCTACACCTTC
.	.	TRBV4-1	TRBJ1-5	CASSRLGAGISNQPQHF	TGCGCCAGCAGCCGCCTAGGGGCGGGGATAAGCAATCAGCCCCAGCATTTT
.	.	TRBV2	TRBJ1-5	CASSAGVRNQPQHF	TGTGCCAGCAGCGCAGGGGTCCGCAATCAGCCCCAGCATTTT
few	TRBD2	TRBV6-6	TRBJ2-1	CASSLTSGASREQFF	TGTGCCAGCAGCCTGACTAGCGGGGCCTCTCGGGAGCAGTTCTTC
.	.	TRBV7-6	TRBJ2-7	CASRPGAGYEQYF	TGTGCCAGCAGACCTGGGGCGGGCTACGAGCAGTACTTC
few	.	TRBV4-3	TRBJ1-2	CASSQDPSTVAGYTF	TGCGCCAGCAGCCAAGACCCTAGCACAGTAGCCGGCTACACCTTC
few	.	TRBV7-3	TRBJ2-5	CASSLSPWGSQETQYF	TGTGCCAGCAGCCTCTCGCCCTGGGGCAGCCAAGAGACCCAGTACTTC
.	TRBD1	TRBV6-5	TRBJ1-1	CASSYWSVRQGATEAFF	TGTGCCAGCAGTTACTGGTCGGTACGTCAGGGGGCCACTGAAGCTTTCTTT
.	.	TRBV12-3/TRBV12-4	TRBJ1-2	CASKVQDSGYTF	TGTGCCAGCAAGGTACAGGATAGCGGCTACACCTTC
few	.	TRBV7-2	TRBJ2-1	CASKTMENEQFF	TGTGCCAGCAAAACAATGGAAAATGAGCAGTTCTTC
many	.	TRBV5-1	TRBJ2-1	CASSFRLYNEQFF	TGCGCCAGCAGCTTCCGTCTCTACAATGAGCAGTTCTTC
few	TRBD2	TRBV4-1	TRBJ2-5	CASSQDRGGNQETQYF	TGCGCCAGCAGCCAAGACCGGGGGGGGAACCAAGAGACCCAGTACTTC
few	.	TRBV12-3/TRBV12-4	TRBJ1-2	CASTVLNYGYTF	TGTGCCAGCACAGTTCTTAACTATGGCTACACCTTC
.	.	TRBV12-3/TRBV12-4	TRBJ2-5	CASNPSTVKETQYF	TGTGCCAGCAACCCCTCGACAGTTAAAGAGACCCAGTACTTC
few	.	TRBV5-1	TRBJ2-7	CASSLAVGPVNYEQYF	TGCGCCAGCAGCTTGGCAGTCGGCCCTGTAAACTACGAGCAGTACTTC
few	.	TRBV4-3	TRBJ2-2	CASSLPPLGISNTGELFF	TGCGCCAGCAGCCTGCCGCCCCTCGGGATATCGAACACCGGGGAGCTGTTTTTT
.	.	TRBV7-6	TRBJ1-1	CASRGGGMNTEAFF	TGTGCCAGCCGAGGGGGAGGCATGAACACTGAAGCTTTCTTT
few	TRBD1	TRBV5-1	TRBJ1-1	CASSLGYFGTANTEAFF	TGCGCCAGCAGCTTGGGCTATTTTGGGACAGCGAACACTGAAGCTTTCTTT
few	.	TRBV6-5	TRBJ1-1	CASSFRGGGNTEAFF	TGTGCCAGCAGTTTCAGGGGAGGCGGGAACACTGAAGCTTTCTTT
few	.	TRBV29-1	TRBJ1-1	CSVGTYKNTEAFF	TGCAGCGTTGGAACGTATAAGAACACTGAAGCTTTCTTT
many	.	TRBV7-2	TRBJ1-6	CASSLDSPLHF	TGTGCCAGCAGCTTAGATTCACCCCTCCACTTT
.	TRBD1	TRBV10-3	TRBJ2-3	CAISGLGTVEDTQYF	TGTGCCATCAGTGGGTTGGGGACAGTCGAAGATACGCAGTATTTT
.	.	TRBV5-1	TRBJ2-5	CASSFATAQETQYF	TGCGCCAGCAGCTTTGCCACAGCCCAAGAGACCCAGTACTTC
few	TRBD1	TRBV12-5	TRBJ1-5	CASGLFPDRGYGQPQHF	TGTGCTAGTGGTTTGTTCCCGGACAGGGGGTACGGTCAGCCCCAGCATTTT